These 30 T cell receptor beta chains were all obtained from the same sample, sequenced in a study of T cell repertoires in cytomegalovirus infection. Their specific antigens are unknown. TCRdb re-derived calls from the reads in MiXCR, one entry per CDR3 protein. The data contain 250,000 to 300,000 distinct CDR3 sequences, under 25% of them seen just once; the ten biggest clones take up around 20%. Sequences were derived from cultured PBMCs, sampled from culture after CMV antigen stimulation. These TCRs come from a human donor in good health (CMV status not recorded). Some clones in this sample may be carry-over from other donors' samples.

The chain employs TRBV28 and TRBJ1-2; no reliable D call. This CDR3 has 14 amino acids. The V gene lost 7 bases and the J gene lost 4 bases, with 16 bases spanning the gap. Looked up from germline, CDR1 is MDHEN and CDR2 is SYDVKM. In DNA form, the CDR3 reads TGTGCCAGCATAGACCGGGGTGGGCCCTATGGCTACACCTTC. Amino acid sequence: CASIDRGGPYGYTF.

The genes are TRBV7-9 and TRBJ2-1, with D perhaps matching TRBD2 (5 bases). The V gene lost 8 bases and the J gene lost 6 bases, with 14 bases spanning the gap. Germline V lookup: CDR1 SEHNR, CDR2 FQNEAQ (reference sequence). CDR3 length equals 13 residues. CDR3 in amino acids: CASPFGSGNEQFF. The CDR3 DNA sequence: TGTGCCAGCCCCTTTGGGAGTGGCAATGAGCAGTTCTTC.

This clonotype was counted ten times or more. The chain is built from TRBV19 and TRBJ1-1; possible D gene TRBD1, 5 bases. The ends were cut back, 6 bases at V and 5 bases at J, with 19 bases in the middle. There are 15 residues in the CDR3. Germline-derived CDR1 and CDR2 are LNHDA and SQIVND (reference sequence). The CDR3 nucleotides read TGTGCCAGTAGAACCGTGGGTAGGGGAGGGACTGAAGCTTTCTTT. The encoded protein is CASRTVGRGGTEAFF.

CDR3 in DNA: TGTGCCAGCAGAAGACAGCTCTTAGCCTACGAGCAGTACTTC. It codes for CASRRQLLAYEQYF. The V and J genes are TRBV6-1 and TRBJ2-7; D is possibly TRBD1 (5 bases). This CDR3 has 14 amino acids. CDR1 and CDR2 from the germline V gene are MNHNS and SASEGT. The V end lost 6 bases, the J end lost 2 bases, and 14 bases lay between the germline ends.

The gene calls are TRBV4-1 and TRBJ2-2, with D uncertain. Trimming took 1 base from V and 7 from J, leaving 10 bases between them. Germline lookup yields CDR1 MGHRA and CDR2 YSYEKL. CDR3 length: 14 amino acids. The CDR3, as DNA: TGCGCCAGCAGCCAAGGGCCCCTTGGCGGGGAGCTGTTTTTT. Its protein is CASSQGPLGGELFF.

V is TRBV5-6 and J is TRBJ2-2; D unclear. V lost 3 bases, J lost 4 bases, and 4 bases lay in between. The CDR3 contains 12 residues. Germline V CDR1 and CDR2: SGHDT, YYEEEE. This chain's CDR3 is CASSWGTGELFF. The CDR3 DNA sequence: TGTGCCAGCAGCTGGGGCACCGGGGAGCTGTTTTTT.

This clonotype was observed a handful of times. A read error may account for a junction end that differs from germline. The rearrangement uses TRBV12-3 or TRBV12-4 and TRBJ1-3; tentative D call: TRBD1 (6 bases). The CDR3 extends over 11 amino acids. The CDR3 is CASSISGHQDF. CDR3 DNA: TGTGCCAGCAGTATCTCGGGACACCAGGATTTT.

CDR3 in DNA: TGCGCCAGCAGCCCCAGAGGGGGGATTGAGCAGTTCTTC. Translating gives CASSPRGGIEQFF. V is TRBV5-1 and J is TRBJ2-1; D is possibly TRBD1 or TRBD2 (6 bases each). The V end was cut by 4 bases, the J end by 9 bases, with 14 bases between. Germline lookup yields CDR1 SGHRS and CDR2 YFSETQ. The CDR3 has 13 amino acids.

The chain uses TRBV23-1 and TRBJ1-1; D ambiguous. TRBV23-1 qualifies as an ORF whose function is uncertain. The germline V and J ends were trimmed by 3 bases and 1 base, with 9 bases remaining between them. The CDR3 covers 14 residues. The CDR3 loop is CASSQFIGNTEAFF. CDR3 nucleotide sequence: TGCGCCAGCAGTCAGTTTATTGGGAACACTGAAGCTTTCTTT.

The rearrangement uses TRBV6-2 or TRBV6-3 and TRBJ2-7; 11 bases match TRBD2. Germline V lookup: CDR1 MNHEY, CDR2 SVGEGT. CDR3 length: 14 amino acids. Trimming cost V 10 bases and J 6 bases; bases outside gene matches: 11. The CDR3 loop reads CATLPGLAEPEQYV. The CDR3 region has the DNA TGTGCCACCTTACCGGGACTAGCGGAGCCCGAGCAGTACGTC.

The chain employs TRBV7-9 and TRBJ2-1; the D call may be TRBD1 or TRBD2 (5 bases each). Germline CDR1 reads SEHNR; CDR2 reads FQNEAQ (reference sequence). This CDR3 comprises 12 residues. The V and J ends lost 5 bases and 12 bases respectively, with 14 bases between them. The CDR3 spells CASSRDLVSQFF. The CDR3 coding sequence is TGTGCCAGCAGCCGGGACCTCGTTTCGCAGTTCTTC.

This clonotype has a count of ten or more. This sequence joins TRBV12-3 or TRBV12-4 and TRBJ1-2; D unclear. Deletions cut 3 bases from V and 0 bases from J, with 5 bases between. The CDR3 length is 13 residues. The CDR3 loop reads CASSFSPNYGYTF. CDR3 nucleotide sequence: TGTGCCAGCAGTTTCTCCCCTAACTATGGCTACACCTTC.

This clonotype was seen a few times. The chain recombines TRBV20-1 with TRBJ1-5; TRBD1 matches at 7 bases. The CDR3 totals 14 residues. Germline V gene data show CDR1 as DFQATT and CDR2 as SNEGSKA (reference sequence). With V trimmed by 5 bases and J by 7 bases, 11 bases remained unmatched. CDR3 in amino acids: CSAQSTGSDQPQHF. The CDR3, as DNA: TGCAGTGCTCAATCGACAGGGTCAGACCAGCCCCAGCATTTT.

The chain is built from TRBV7-2 and TRBJ2-4; D unresolved. CDR1 and CDR2 (germline): SGHTA, FQGNSA. V lost 1 base to trimming and J lost 4 bases, with 5 bases between them. This CDR3 has 13 residues. The CDR3, as DNA: TGTGCCAGCAGCTTAGATGGAAAAAACATTCAGTACTTC. Its translation is CASSLDGKNIQYF. The full variable domain, with the rest looked up from reference TRBV7-2 and TRBJ2-4, is GAGVSQSPSNKVTEKGKDVELRCDPISGHTALYWYRQSLGQGLEFLIYFQGNSAPDKSGLPSDRFSAERTGGSVSTLTIQRTQQEDSAVYLCASSLDGKNIQYFGAGTRLSVL.

This clonotype was picked up a small number of times. V and J are TRBV6-2 or TRBV6-3 and TRBJ2-1; D not certain. Germline loops: CDR1 MNHEY, CDR2 SVGEGT. The CDR3 totals 14 residues. The V and J ends lost 5 bases and 6 bases respectively, with 14 bases between them. As DNA, the CDR3 is TGTGCCAGCAGTCACGACACCTCCCGCAATGAGCAGTTCTTC. It specifies CASSHDTSRNEQFF.

This clonotype was found a few times. The V call is TRBV28, the J call TRBJ1-4; 8 bases are a match to TRBD1. Looked up from germline, CDR1 is MDHEN and CDR2 is SYDVKM. V shed 6 bases and J 2 bases; nucleotides not matched to a gene: 5. The CDR3 totals 15 residues. Here the CDR3 DNA reads TGTGCCAGCAGACCGAGACAGGGGACTAATGAAAAACTGTTTTTT. The encoded protein is CASRPRQGTNEKLFF.

V usage is TRBV7-2 and J usage is TRBJ2-2, with D maybe TRBD1 (6 bases). CDR3 length equals 18 residues. V was shortened by 3 bases and J by 0 bases, with 17 bases between the two germline ends. Germline V CDR1 and CDR2: SGHTA, FQGNSA. CDR3 in DNA: TGTGCCAGCAGCTTCCTTTGGCTTGGGGGCTCGAACACCGGGGAGCTGTTTTTT. Its protein product is CASSFLWLGGSNTGELFF.

This clonotype appeared many times. This rearrangement joins TRBV7-3 to TRBJ2-1, with 9 bases that match TRBD2. V lost 2 bases and J lost 10; bases outside the gene matches: 6. The CDR3 covers 14 residues. CDR1 and CDR2 from the germline V gene are SGHTA and FQGTGA. CDR3 sequence: CASSLGLAGNEQFF. The CDR3 DNA reads as TGTGCCAGCAGCTTAGGCCTAGCGGGAAACGAGCAGTTCTTC.

The genes are TRBV20-1 and TRBJ2-7; 10 bases are shared with TRBD2. Germline CDR1 is DFQATT and CDR2 is SNEGSKA (reference sequence). This CDR3 is built from 15 residues. The V and J ends lost 3 bases and 3 bases, in that order; junction bases with no gene match: 8. The CDR3 coding sequence is TGCAGTGCTAGTTCACTAGCGGGACTGTTCTACGAGCAGTACTTC. It is translated as CSASSLAGLFYEQYF.

The chain employs TRBV7-3 and TRBJ1-6; 8 bases are shared with TRBD1. CDR3 length: 17 amino acids. V trimming: 4 bases; J trimming: 10 bases; junction bases outside the gene matches: 15. Germline V gene sequence: CDR1 SGHTA, CDR2 FQGTGA. The CDR3 bases are TGTGCCAGCAGCTCTCAGTCTCGACAGGGGAGGAAATCACCCCTCCACTTT. Translated: CASSSQSRQGRKSPLHF.

This clonotype was found many times. This chain uses TRBV4-3 with TRBJ2-7, with no clear D. CDR3 length: 14 amino acids. Germline V gene lookup returns CDR1 LGHNA and CDR2 YSLEER. V was pared by 4 bases and J by 2 bases, with 12 bases between. This CDR3 is CASSPRPGAYEQYF. CDR3 nucleotide sequence: TGCGCCAGCAGCCCCAGGCCAGGTGCCTACGAGCAGTACTTC.

The chain joins TRBV10-3 to TRBJ2-1; tentatively, D is TRBD1 (6 bases). The CDR3 is 15 residues long. CDR1 and CDR2 from the germline V gene are ENHRY and SYGVKD. Trimming left V 3 bases short and J 7 bases short, with 16 bases between. As DNA, the CDR3 is TGTGCCATCAGTGATTGGGGGCCTGGGGAAAATGAGCAGTTCTTC. This codes for CAISDWGPGENEQFF.

This clonotype was observed a few times. The gene calls are TRBV4-1 and TRBJ1-5; the match to TRBD1 covers 7 bases. Germline CDR1 and CDR2: MGHRA and YSYEKL. CDR3 length equals 17 residues. Germline trimming cut 3 bases from V and 2 bases from J; bases unmatched to any gene: 10. The CDR3 protein is CASSHGQGGDGNQPQHF. CDR3 sequence (DNA): TGCGCCAGCAGCCATGGGCAGGGGGGAGACGGCAATCAGCCCCAGCATTTT.

The J gene is TRBJ2-7, the V gene TRBV15, with D uncertain. CDR3 length: 16 amino acids. The V gene's germline CDR1 is LNHNV and CDR2 YYDKDF (reference sequence). V lost 3 bases to trimming and J lost 3 bases, with 18 bases between them. DNA of the CDR3: TGTGCCACCAGCAGCGTGTCGGCCTCAAGCCTCTACGAGCAGTACTTC. Protein product: CATSSVSASSLYEQYF.

With regard to this clonotype: A much more abundant neighbour one base away suggests this may be a read error. The chain couples TRBV7-4 to TRBJ2-6; D perhaps matches TRBD1 (6 bases). Trimming took off 4 bases at V and 1 base at J, with 14 bases between the two ends. The CDR3 runs 17 residues. Looked up from germline, CDR1 is SGHVT and CDR2 is SQSDAQ. The DNA of the CDR3 is TGTGCCAGCAGCTCGACAGGAAAGGTATCTGGGGCCAACGTCCTGACTTTC. Translated, it gives CASSSTGKVSGANVLTF.

This clonotype showed up just a few times. J is TRBJ1-1 and V is TRBV3-1; 10 bases line up with TRBD1. The CDR3 loop spans 17 amino acids. Per germline, CDR1 LGHDT and CDR2 YNNKEL (reference sequence). The J segment lost 0 bases and the V segment lost 4 bases, leaving 8 bases of the junction unmatched. The CDR3 loop is CASSPSSGQGLNTEAFF. CDR3 DNA sequence: TGTGCCAGCAGCCCCTCGTCGGGACAGGGGCTGAACACTGAAGCTTTCTTT. Using reference TRBV3-1 and TRBJ1-1 for the parts outside the CDR3, the full variable domain is DTAVSQTPKYLVTQMGNDKSIKCEQNLGHDTMYWYKQDSKKFLKIMFSYNNKELIINETVPNRFSPKSPDKAHLNLHINSLELGDSAVYFCASSPSSGQGLNTEAFFGQGTRLTVV.

The chain links TRBV12-5 to TRBJ2-2; D remains unclear. Trimming pared 6 bases from V and 7 bases from J, leaving 6 bases between. There are 11 residues in the CDR3. Germline V gives CDR1 LGHNT, CDR2 FRNRAP. This chain's CDR3 is CASGADGELFF. For the CDR3, the DNA is TGTGCTAGTGGAGCAGACGGGGAGCTGTTTTTT.

A few counts support this clonotype. For the CDR3, the DNA is TGTGCCAGCAGCGTAGTAACTAGCGGGAGCGAGGAGCAGTTCTTC. As protein: CASSVVTSGSEEQFF. The genes are TRBV9 and TRBJ2-1; 11 bases map to TRBD2. Trimming removed 0 bases from V and 10 bases from J; junction bases left unmatched: 6. CDR1 is SGDLS and CDR2 is YYNGEE in the germline V gene. This CDR3 is built from 15 residues.

Here the CDR3 reads CSASGTSGTETQYF. The DNA for the CDR3 is TGCAGTGCTAGCGGGACTAGCGGAACAGAGACCCAGTACTTC. V is TRBV20-1 and J is TRBJ2-5; TRBD2 agrees at 11 bases. Germline V gives CDR1 DFQATT, CDR2 SNEGSKA (reference sequence). J was trimmed by 4 bases and V by 3 bases; bases with no gene match: 4. CDR3 length: 14 amino acids.

The J gene is TRBJ1-1, the V gene TRBV4-3, with D tentatively TRBD1 (6 bases). The CDR3 sequence is 15 residues long. Trimming pared 2 bases from V and 4 bases from J, leaving 14 bases between. CDR1 and CDR2 (germline): LGHNA, YSLEER. CDR3: CASSQLTGYITEAFF. Written as DNA, the CDR3 is TGCGCCAGCAGCCAACTCACAGGGTACATCACTGAAGCTTTCTTT.